The clone carrying this T cell receptor (beta chain) was seen only a few times. What it binds is unknown. Whenever a sample was processed, at least 7 million PBMCs were isolated. Trimming at V came to 0 bases and at J to 7 bases, leaving 7 bases not matched to a gene. CDR1 is DFQATT, CDR2 SNEGSKA, per germline (reference sequence). The CDR3 consists of 14 residues. With a J-beta primer mix and a sample-barcoded 5' primer, a second PCR ran roughly 6 to 11 cycles. Each cDNA molecule was tagged by a template-switch adaptor with 12 random nucleotides. TCRdb passed the 5' RACE reads through MiXCR, listing each CDR3 protein once. This table holds under 1,000,000 distinct CDR3 sequences, roughly 40% found once. These data are taken from a study of blood T cells in healthy people across ages. Broader study findings: More naive CD4+ cells and higher diversity marked long-lived donors relative to aged donors.

The sequence derives from a man aged 18-30 years in good health. V and J are TRBV20-1 and TRBJ1-1, with 8 bases aligning to TRBD1. Source material: blood. The CDR3 spells CSARDRTGLFEAFF. The CDR3 DNA sequence: TGCAGTGCTAGAGATCGGACAGGGTTATTTGAAGCTTTCTTT.